This TCR beta chain stems from a study of T cell repertoires in aging, cancer and after chemotherapy. Looking at the study overall: Donor ages fell into six groups from 30 or younger up to 70 or older.

Study-wide points: Age-matched healthy donors had significantly more diverse, less clonal blood TCR repertoires than untreated cancer patients. Rebound thymic output was suggested by rising median generation probability during chemotherapy in each cancer cohort. Healthy donors lost TCR diversity with age mainly through richness, cancer patients through richness and evenness.

A note on this clonotype: The antigen is not known.

TRB rearrangements spanning V, D and J were amplified using mixed TRB-A/B primers. Using its own MiXCR run on the multiplex PCR reads, TCRdb lists one record per CDR3 protein. The sample has 2,000 to 3,000 distinct CDR3 sequences, 51% seen once. The CDR3 covers 12 residues. Deletions cut 5 bases from V and 9 bases from J, with 13 bases between. Peripheral blood genomic DNA, not sorted cells or RNA, was the template. This rearrangement joins TRBV12-3 or TRBV12-4 to TRBJ2-5; a weak D match, TRBD1 (5 bases). The sequence was collected from a human donor with a blood cancer. Sequencing used blood. CDR3 coding DNA: TGTGCCAGCAGTAGACAGCTAGGGCCCCAGTACTTC. This sequence encodes CASSRQLGPQYF.